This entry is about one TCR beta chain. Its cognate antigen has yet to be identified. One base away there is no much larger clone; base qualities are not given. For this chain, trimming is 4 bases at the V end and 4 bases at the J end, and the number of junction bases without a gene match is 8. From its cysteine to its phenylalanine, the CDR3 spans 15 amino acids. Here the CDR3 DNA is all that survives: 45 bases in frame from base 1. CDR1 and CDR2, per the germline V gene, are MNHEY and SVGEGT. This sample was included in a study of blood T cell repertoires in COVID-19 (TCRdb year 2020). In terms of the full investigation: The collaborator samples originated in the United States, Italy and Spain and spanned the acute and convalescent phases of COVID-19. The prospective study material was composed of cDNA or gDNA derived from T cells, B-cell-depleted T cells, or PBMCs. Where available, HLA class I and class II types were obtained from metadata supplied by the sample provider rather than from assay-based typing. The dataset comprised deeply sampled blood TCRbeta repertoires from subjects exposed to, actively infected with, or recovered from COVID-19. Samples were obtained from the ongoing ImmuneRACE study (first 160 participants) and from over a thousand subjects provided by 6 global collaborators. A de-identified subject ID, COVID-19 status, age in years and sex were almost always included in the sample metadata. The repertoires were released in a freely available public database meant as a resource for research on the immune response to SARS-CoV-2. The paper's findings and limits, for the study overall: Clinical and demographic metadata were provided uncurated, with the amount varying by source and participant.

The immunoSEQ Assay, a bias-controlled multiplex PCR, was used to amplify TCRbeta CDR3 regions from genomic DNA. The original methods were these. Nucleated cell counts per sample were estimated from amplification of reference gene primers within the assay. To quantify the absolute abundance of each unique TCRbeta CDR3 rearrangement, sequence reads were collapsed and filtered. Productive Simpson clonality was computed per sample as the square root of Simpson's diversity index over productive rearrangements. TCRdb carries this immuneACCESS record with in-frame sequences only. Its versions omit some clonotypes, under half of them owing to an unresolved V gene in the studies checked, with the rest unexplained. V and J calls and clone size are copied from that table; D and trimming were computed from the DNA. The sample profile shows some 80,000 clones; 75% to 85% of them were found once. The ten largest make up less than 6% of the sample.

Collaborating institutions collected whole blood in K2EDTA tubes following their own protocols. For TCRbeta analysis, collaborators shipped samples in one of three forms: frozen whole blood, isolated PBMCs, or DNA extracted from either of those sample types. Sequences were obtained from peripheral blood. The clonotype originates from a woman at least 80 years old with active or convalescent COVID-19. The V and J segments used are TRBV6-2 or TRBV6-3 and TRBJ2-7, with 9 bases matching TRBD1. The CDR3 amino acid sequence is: CASSSPQGAYYEQYF. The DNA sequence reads TGTGCCAGCAGTTCACCACAGGGGGCATATTACGAGCAGTACTTC.